This T cell receptor beta chain is from a study of Graves' ophthalmopathy and Graves' hyperthyroidism. Enrollment excluded any patients with other autoimmune diseases, uncontrolled infections, pregnancy or lactation. For repertoire sequencing, the TCR beta CDR3 regions were amplified from RNA transcripts. First-round RT-PCR used HTBI primers; second-round multiplex PCR followed. TCRdb passed the multiplex PCR reads through MiXCR, listing each CDR3 protein once. The data show approximately 160,000 distinct CDR3 sequences, 39% seen once. This CDR3 is 13 amino acids long. Germline V gene data show CDR1 as SGHTA and CDR2 as FQGTGA. The ends were cut back, 5 bases at V and 5 bases at J, with 12 bases in the middle.

The sequencing sample was made of peripheral blood. The clonotype comes from a man aged 25 to 45 with Graves' ophthalmopathy. V gene TRBV7-3 combines with J gene TRBJ2-5, with a possible D match to TRBD2 (5 bases). As DNA, the CDR3 is TGTGCCAGCAGCCCCGGGTCGGGGGAGACCCAGTACTTC. This gives the protein CASSPGSGETQYF.